The following is a TCR beta chain sequence with its context. The specificity of this receptor is unknown. The sample holds no much larger clone one base away, and base qualities are not on file. The data were taken from a study of brain T cells in children with intractable seizures (dated by TCRdb to the early 2020s). A note on the overall study: Resected brain tissue from 53 pediatric epilepsy surgery cases was initially screened for immune gene transcripts with a NanoString immunology panel. Most of the 12 selected surgery cases also had pre-surgery blood sequenced, which left four cases with brain tissue only.

Study-wide findings and limitations: Viral specificity was inferred solely from CDR3 sequence similarity, and the HCMV serostatus of the patients was not known. Because pre- and post-surgery blood were sequenced to different depths, clones absent from the pre-surgery sample may reflect undersampling.

TCR beta chain sequences were generated from genomic DNA using the immunoSEQ assay. The authors' analysis ran thus. Any CDR3 sequence that did not begin with the conserved framework cysteine at position 104 was removed by hand. To get clonality, the normalized Shannon's Diversity Index was subtracted from one, giving values from 0 (maximal diversity) to 1 (oligoclonal). Chi-squared comparison-of-proportions tests assessed whether the same CDR3 differed in frequency between samples, such as brain versus blood. Public clonotypes were found by searching immuneACCESS, and the VDJdb browser was used to assess similarity to known antiviral clonotypes. Not all clones reach the TCRdb copy of this immuneACCESS table, which keeps in-frame sequences only. Checked studies attribute under half of the gap to unresolved V genes and leave the rest unexplained. That table furnishes V, J and clone size, whereas the DNA furnished D and trimming. The sample table records about 340,000 clones; about 94% of these occur just once. The ten top clones hold 5.7% of the sample.

The label giving this sample's time point can be read as: blood from clinic visit 5 months post-surgery; TSC patient then seizure free. The surgery cases showing the highest brain T cell transcript signatures were chosen for TCR beta chain sequencing of brain tissue and, when available, of blood. Patients had been treated with at least one anti-epileptic drug before surgery. The TCR-sequenced patients were children whose drug-resistant epilepsy was caused by tuberous sclerosis complex, focal cortical dysplasia, Rasmussen encephalitis or hemimegalencephaly. Bulk genomic DNA was extracted from unsorted brain tissue and whole blood with the Monarch genomic DNA purification kit. V and J are trimmed by 7 bases and 4 bases, and the gene matches miss 10 bases of the junction. Inclusive of the bounding cysteine and phenylalanine, the CDR3 is 15 residues long. Just the 45-base CDR3 DNA is kept, in frame starting at base 1.

This receptor was obtained from a boy under two years old with tuberous sclerosis and intractable seizures. The V and J segments used are TRBV23-1 and TRBJ1-2; TRBD1 fits 9 bases in the junction. TRBV23-1 is annotated as an ORF whose role is uncertain. The starting material was peripheral blood, obtained 4 to 5 months after surgery. The CDR3 here reads CASNPHRGPSYGYTF. The bases read TGCGCCAGCAATCCCCACAGGGGGCCTTCCTATGGCTACACCTTC.